This T cell receptor (beta chain) came from a study of OX40 agonist ivuxolimab in advanced cancers. Study-level background: The costimulatory receptor OX40 (CD134) was targeted by ivuxolimab, a fully human IgG2 agonistic monoclonal antibody. Intravenous ivuxolimab was administered to patients every 2 weeks at six dose levels: 0.01, 0.1, 0.3, 1.5, 3 and 10 mg/kg. Of the 50 or so patients in dose escalation, about 20 had hepatocellular carcinoma, around 15 had melanoma, 9 had renal cell carcinoma and 9 had head and neck cancer. In the dose-escalation cohort, roughly 80% of patients were male, and the mean age was roughly 60 years, with a range of 23 to 79. Prior anti-PD-1, anti-PD-L1 or anti-CTLA-4 therapy was permitted, and checkpoint inhibitors had been received by roughly 40% of dose-escalation patients. Partial responses were achieved by three dose-escalation patients, of whom one had hepatocellular carcinoma and two had cutaneous melanoma. The purpose of peripheral TCRbeta sequencing was to test whether ivuxolimab changed TCR sequence diversity and led to clonal T-cell expansion. The paper covers the monotherapy dose-escalation part of the phase I ivuxolimab trial, which included N of about 56 patients.

To sequence the TCRbeta CDR3 region, genomic DNA was isolated from the sorted cells. The immunoSEQ Assay was used for sequencing of TCRbeta CDR3 regions. TCRdb took this table from immuneACCESS and kept in-frame rearrangements with V and J called. Such tables lack part of the clones; where checked against another copy, unresolved V genes explain under half of the gap, and the rest is unexplained. The sample table records about 82,000 clones; around 84% of these occur just once. The ten largest account for over 5% of the sample. About this clone: The antigen it recognizes is unknown. No much larger clone is present one base from it, and per-base qualities are unavailable.

The germline V gene (reference sequence) specifies LNHNV as CDR1 and YYDKDF as CDR2. The V end loses 0 bases and the J end loses 6 bases, and a stretch of 8 bases separates them. From the cysteine up to the phenylalanine, the CDR3 has a length of 13 residues. CDR3 DNA is the only sequence kept; it has 39 bases, read in frame from the first base. Patients with autoimmune disease history or receiving systemic immunosuppression were excluded from the trial. Peripheral blood for TCR sequencing was collected from all dose cohorts at baseline, on cycle 4 day 1, and on cycle 7 day 1. The samples were taken from a phase I, first-in-human, multicenter, open-label dose-escalation trial of ivuxolimab. The trial enrolled adults with locally advanced or metastatic head and neck squamous cell, hepatocellular, melanoma or renal cell carcinoma. CD4+ and CD8+ T cells were sorted separately from peripheral blood before TCR sequencing.

The study at large found these results: Low levels of normalized T-cell clonal expansion were also seen in some patients who did not respond. After ivuxolimab, expanded clones were on average more numerous among CD8+ T cells than among CD4+ T cells. In the 0.1-3.0 mg/kg groups, partial responders were among the patients with the lowest normalized peripheral clonal expansion, particularly in CD8+ T cells. The antigen specificity of the clonally expanded peripheral T cells was not determined. At doses of 0.1 to 3.0 mg/kg, clonal expansion of both CD4+ and CD8+ blood T cells was observed from baseline to week 6.

The TCR comes from an adult with an advanced solid tumor such as melanoma, head and neck, liver or kidney cancer. Sequencing was performed on CD4+ or CD8+ T cells sorted from blood, taken in a trial of the OX40 agonist ivuxolimab. This chain joins TRBV15 to TRBJ1-2, with an unclear D gene assignment. The CDR3 corresponds to CATSRDHQHGYTF. Here is the DNA: TGTGCCACCAGCAGAGATCATCAGCATGGCTACACCTTC. The CDR3 plus the reference TRBV15 and TRBJ1-2 genes for the other parts give the full variable domain: DAMVIQNPRYQVTQFGKPVTLSCSQTLNHNVMYWYQQKSSQAPKLLFHYYDKDFNNEADTPDNFQSRRPNTSFCFLDIRSPGLGDTAMYLCATSRDHQHGYTFGSGTRLTVV.